This T cell receptor (beta chain) is drawn from a study of T-cell reconstitution after alpha-beta-depleted transplantation in children. Study conclusions and caveats: Elevated TCRbeta diversity at day 60 was traced, in some patients, to surviving recipient T cells and thymic progenitors. T-cell numbers and diversity, one year after transplant, stemmed largely from T cells that were newly produced. Alpha-beta T cells about two months after transplant reportedly derived from several hundred expanded graft clones.

This clonotype showed up many times. Its antigen remains unidentified. Preparation of the TCRbeta library used unique molecular identifiers. TCRdb re-called the PCR reads through MiXCR, storing one row per CDR3 protein. The repertoire includes roughly 350,000 distinct CDR3 sequences, 15% to 20% of them detected once, and 35% to 50% sits in the top ten. The CDR3 has 12 amino acids. V lost 2 bases to trimming and J lost 0 bases, with 2 bases between them. The V gene's germline CDR1 is LGHDT and CDR2 YNNKEL (reference sequence). The chain uses TRBV3-1 and TRBJ2-7; D remains ambiguous. Specimen: PBMCs, mostly from graft donor cells, collected 360 days after TCRalphabeta/CD19-depleted stem cell transplant. This TCR was sampled from a male patient between 2 and 9 years old who had a stem cell transplant for acute lymphoblastic leukemia, so the T cells may come from the graft donor. CDR3 amino acids: CASSQNSYEQYF. In nucleotides, the CDR3 is TGTGCCAGCAGCCAAAACTCCTACGAGCAGTACTTC.